These 29 T cell receptor beta chains share one sample of origin, sequenced in a study of CD4 T cells in relation to SARS-CoV-2 and coronaviruses. TCRdb's table, derived via immunoSEQ multiplex PCR, lists solely in-frame clones and lacks some. The data contain 20,000 to 25,000 clones, roughly 69% of them seen just once; the ten biggest clones take up 9.5% to 15%. The unexposed donors gave CD4+ T cells in 2011-2018, prior to COVID-19. CD4+ T cells were isolated from the cells after around 11 days of culture. These receptors are not linked to any known antigen. Sequenced sample: CD4+ T cells from PBMCs, cultured in vitro. The receptors here all came from a human donor in good health.

The chain links TRBV10-1 to TRBJ1-1; unclear D gene. Germline CDR1 is WNHNN and CDR2 is SYGVQD (reference sequence). Trimming cost V 6 bases and J 3 bases, with 14 bases left between them. This CDR3 spans 14 amino acids. The CDR3 sequence: CASSREGLDTEAFF. As DNA, the CDR3 is TGCGCCAGCAGCCGGGAGGGATTGGACACTGAAGCTTTCTTT.

The CDR3 bases are TGTGCCAGCAGCCAAGAAATCGGCGGGAGGGCCAGCTACGAGCAGTACTTC. Residues: CASSQEIGGRASYEQYF. The V gene is TRBV3-1 (or the pseudogene TRBV3-2), the J gene TRBJ2-7, with 9 bases fitting TRBD2. CDR1 and CDR2 from the germline V gene are LGHDT and YNNKEL (reference sequence). With V trimmed by 0 bases and J by 3 bases, 9 bases remained unmatched. The CDR3 has 17 amino acids.

The chain employs TRBV3-1 (or the pseudogene TRBV3-2) and TRBJ1-6; D not certain. The germline gives CDR1 LGHDT, CDR2 YNNKEL (reference sequence). CDR3 size: 12 residues. Trimming cost V 4 bases and J 9 bases, with 7 bases left between them. This CDR3 is CASSPPGSPLHF. CDR3 DNA: TGTGCCAGCAGCCCACCAGGTTCACCCCTCCACTTT.

The genes are TRBV18 and TRBJ1-1, with 9 bases that match TRBD1. CDR1 is KGHSH and CDR2 is LQKENI in the germline V gene. The V segment lost 2 bases and the J segment 4 bases; nucleotides outside the gene matches: 8. The CDR3 covers 16 residues. The CDR3 coding sequence is TGTGCCAGCTCACCATCGCCGGGACAGGGCACCACTGAAGCTTTCTTT. Protein: CASSPSPGQGTTEAFF.

V and J are TRBV24-1 and TRBJ2-1, with D perhaps given as TRBD1 or TRBD2 (5 bases each). With 3 bases removed from V and 15 bases from J, the gap between germline ends came to 14 bases. There are 12 residues in the CDR3. Germline CDR1 KGHDR, CDR2 SFDVKD. The CDR3 loop is CATSDLGAKWFF. The CDR3, as DNA: TGTGCCACCAGTGATCTCGGGGCCAAGTGGTTCTTC.

This chain connects TRBV6-1 to TRBJ1-1, with D hard to call. CDR3 length: 13 residues. Germline CDR1 MNHNS, CDR2 SASEGT. The germline V and J ends were trimmed by 0 bases and 5 bases, with 7 bases remaining between them. CDR3 protein: CASSEARQTEAFF. The CDR3 region has the DNA TGTGCCAGCAGTGAAGCGCGGCAGACTGAAGCTTTCTTT.

The chain has TRBV29-1 and TRBJ2-1; D uncertain. The CDR3 runs to 15 residues. Trimming took off 3 bases at V and 0 bases at J, with 12 bases between the two ends. Germline V lookup: CDR1 SQVTM, CDR2 ANQGSEA. The CDR3 coding sequence is TGCAGCGTTGATGGGGTTTTGAGCTCCTACAATGAGCAGTTCTTC. Its protein is CSVDGVLSSYNEQFF.

V is TRBV6-1 and J is TRBJ1-2, with D uncertain. The CDR3 is 15 residues long. V shed 2 bases and J shed 4 bases, with 14 bases lying between them. Germline assignment: CDR1 MNHNS and CDR2 SASEGT. CDR3: CASSEREGGVYGYTF. The CDR3 nucleotides read TGTGCCAGCAGTGAACGGGAAGGTGGAGTCTATGGCTACACCTTC.

The rearrangement uses TRBV19 and TRBJ1-1; D remains unclear. The CDR3 has 14 amino acids. The germline gives CDR1 LNHDA, CDR2 SQIVND (reference sequence). V gave up 5 bases and J gave up 2 bases, with 12 bases separating them. The CDR3 loop is CASSVYTENTEAFF. CDR3 DNA: TGTGCCAGTAGTGTGTATACAGAAAACACTGAAGCTTTCTTT.

This clone has only one observation. The chain uses TRBV18 and TRBJ2-7; 8 bases match TRBD1. This CDR3 spans 14 amino acids. V shed 6 bases and J 5 bases; nucleotides not matched to a gene: 9. Germline-derived CDR1 and CDR2 are KGHSH and LQKENI. In DNA form, the CDR3 reads TGTGCCAGCTCCTTAGACAGGGGAGGCCACGAGCAGTACTTC. Translating it yields CASSLDRGGHEQYF.

This clone has only a few counts. V and J are TRBV9 and TRBJ2-1; 13 bases are shared with TRBD2. The V gene's germline CDR1 is SGDLS and CDR2 YYNGEE. This CDR3 spans 14 amino acids. V lost 0 bases to trimming and J lost 15 bases; unmatched junction nucleotides: 6. This CDR3 is CASSVALAGGPLFF. The CDR3 nucleotides are TGTGCCAGCAGCGTAGCACTAGCGGGAGGGCCCCTGTTCTTC.

The CDR3 reads CAITRTGGNEQFF. DNA for the CDR3: TGTGCCATCACCAGGACAGGGGGGAATGAGCAGTTCTTC. The gene calls are TRBV10-3 and TRBJ2-1, with 10 bases that match TRBD1. The germline V gene has CDR1 ENHRY and CDR2 SYGVKD. Losses at the gene ends were 7 bases for V and 7 bases for J; bases not matched to a gene: 4. The CDR3 extends over 13 amino acids.

This clone was counted between two and nine times. The CDR3 protein is CAWSVRADQPQHF. The CDR3 DNA reads as TGTGCCTGGAGTGTACGGGCGGATCAGCCCCAGCATTTT. The J gene is TRBJ1-5, the V gene TRBV30; D unclear. The CDR3 length is 13 residues. V was cut by 0 bases and J by 5 bases, with 8 bases left in between. Germline V gives CDR1 GTSNPN, CDR2 SVGIG (reference sequence).

This rearrangement joins TRBV12-3 or TRBV12-4 to TRBJ1-1, with D possibly matching TRBD1 (5 bases). The CDR3 is 13 amino acids. The V end was cut by 7 bases, the J end by 8 bases, with 17 bases between. The CDR3 here is CASTTLVTVEAFF. The CDR3 bases are TGTGCCAGCACCACACTGGTGACAGTAGAAGCTTTCTTT.

The V gene is TRBV25-1, the J gene TRBJ2-1, with 11 bases fitting TRBD1. CDR1 is MGHDK, CDR2 SYGVNS, per germline. The junction had 10 bases not matched to a gene; V was cut back by 4 bases and J by 2 bases. The CDR3 contains 18 residues. The CDR3 sequence: CASSASGTGGSAYNEQFF. For the CDR3, the DNA is TGTGCCAGCAGTGCCTCCGGGACAGGGGGTAGCGCCTACAATGAGCAGTTCTTC. The full variable domain, in which reference TRBV25-1 and TRBJ2-1 provide the parts outside the CDR3, is EADIYQTPRYLVIGTGKKITLECSQTMGHDKMYWYQQDPGMELHLIHYSYGVNSTEKGDLSSESTVSRIRTEHFPLTLESARPSHTSQYLCASSASGTGGSAYNEQFFGPGTRLTVL.

This clone has only one observation. The rearrangement uses TRBV12-3 or TRBV12-4 and TRBJ2-2; the D is unclear. V lost 3 bases and J lost 6, with 8 bases in between. CDR3 size: 13 residues. CDR3 sequence: CASSFTWSGELFF. Written as DNA, the CDR3 is TGTGCCAGCAGTTTTACTTGGTCCGGGGAGCTGTTTTTT.

The chain couples TRBV12-5 to TRBJ1-5; 7 positions agree with TRBD1. The germline V gene encodes CDR1 LGHNT and CDR2 FRNRAP. Unmatched junction bases numbered 12, after V lost 4 bases and J lost 0 bases. This CDR3 comprises 18 residues. This chain's CDR3 is CASGSGQPTIYSNQPQHF. The CDR3, as DNA: TGTGCTAGTGGTTCGGGACAGCCGACCATATATAGCAATCAGCCCCAGCATTTT.

The chain carries TRBV7-9 and TRBJ2-5; D is tentatively TRBD1 or TRBD2 (6 bases each). The length of the CDR3 is 15 residues. Germline CDR1 SEHNR, CDR2 FQNEAQ (reference sequence). V lost 0 bases, J lost 5 bases, and 13 bases lay in between. CDR3 protein: CASSLAEGVGETQYF. Written as DNA, the CDR3 is TGTGCCAGCAGCTTAGCGGAGGGGGTAGGTGAGACCCAGTACTTC.

This rearrangement joins TRBV18 to TRBJ1-2, with D maybe TRBD1 (6 bases). The germline V and J ends were trimmed by 1 base and 0 bases, with 9 bases remaining between them. The CDR3 sequence is 15 residues long. Germline CDR1 is KGHSH and CDR2 is LQKENI. The CDR3 sequence is CASSPQTGPNYGYTF. In DNA, the CDR3 is TGTGCCAGCTCACCACAGACAGGACCTAACTATGGCTACACCTTC.

The chain carries TRBV5-4 and TRBJ2-1; 7 bases are a match to TRBD2. V lost 7 bases and J lost 6; bases outside the gene matches: 10. Germline assignment: CDR1 SGHNT and CDR2 YYREEE (reference sequence). This CDR3 has 14 amino acids. CDR3 residues: CASSRLAVPNEQFF. CDR3 bases: TGTGCCAGCTCGCGCCTAGCGGTTCCCAATGAGCAGTTCTTC.

This clone counts as medium-sized (0.01 to 0.1%). The chain links TRBV30 to TRBJ2-1; D gene uncertain. V was shortened by 0 bases and J by 9 bases, with 12 bases between the two germline ends. The CDR3 has 13 residues. The V gene's germline CDR1 is GTSNPN and CDR2 SVGIG (reference sequence). CDR3 region: CAWSVLRVGEQFF. The CDR3 DNA reads as TGTGCCTGGAGTGTACTTAGGGTAGGTGAGCAGTTCTTC. Together with reference TRBV30 and TRBJ2-1, the CDR3 gives the full variable domain: SQTIHQWPATLVQPVGSPLSLECTVEGTSNPNLYWYRQAAGRGLQLLFYSVGIGQISSEVPQNLSASRPQDRQFILSSKKLLLSDSGFYLCAWSVLRVGEQFFGPGTRLTVL.

This clone is a singleton in its sample. The chain links TRBV7-6 to TRBJ2-3; 8 nucleotides agree with TRBD1. Germline CDR1 is SGHVS and CDR2 is FNYEAQ. With V trimmed by 0 bases and J by 8 bases, 7 bases remained unmatched. CDR3 size: 15 residues. The CDR3 DNA sequence: TGTGCCAGCAGCTTAGCTGGACAGGGCCGGGGTACGCAGTATTTT. Amino acids: CASSLAGQGRGTQYF. The complete variable domain, with remaining parts taken from reference TRBV7-6 and TRBJ2-3, reads GAGVSQSPRYKVTKRGQDVALRCDPISGHVSLYWYRQALGQGPEFLTYFNYEAQQDKSGLPNDRFSAERPEGSISTLTIQRTEQRDSAMYRCASSLAGQGRGTQYFGPGTRLTVL.

The chain has TRBV18 and TRBJ2-7, with 8 bases lining up with TRBD1. Germline V CDR1 and CDR2: KGHSH, LQKENI. CDR3 length: 16 amino acids. The V and J ends lost 3 bases and 4 bases, in that order; junction bases with no gene match: 11. CDR3 sequence: CASSPIGAGGSYEQYF. For the CDR3, the DNA is TGTGCCAGCTCACCTATAGGGGCAGGGGGCTCTTACGAGCAGTACTTC.

The chain recombines TRBV6-5 with TRBJ2-7, with 9 bases identical to TRBD1. V was pared by 6 bases and J by 5 bases, with 8 bases of the junction left unmatched. This CDR3 comprises 14 residues. The V gene's germline CDR1 is MNHEY and CDR2 SVGAGI. The CDR3 DNA follows: TGTGCCAGCAGCGGCGGGACAGGGATGAACGAGCAGTACTTC. It translates to CASSGGTGMNEQYF.

CDR3 amino acids: CSASDSNYGYTF. CDR3 DNA: TGCAGTGCTAGTGACAGTAACTATGGCTACACCTTC. This sequence joins TRBV20-1 and TRBJ1-2; the D gene is possibly TRBD1 (5 bases). This CDR3 is built from 12 residues. Trimming removed 3 bases at V and 1 base at J, with 6 bases between. CDR1 is DFQATT and CDR2 is SNEGSKA in the germline V gene (reference sequence).

The rearrangement links TRBV21-1 to TRBJ1-5; no check of the table's D call, TRBD1, against the DNA was made. TRBV21-1 is labeled a pseudogene. This CDR3 is built from 16 residues. DNA for the CDR3: TGTGCCATCTCCGAGACAGGGCCCCATAGCAATCAGCCCCAGCATTTT. Protein: CAISETGPHSNQPQHF.

V gene TRBV7-3 combines with J gene TRBJ2-7, with D possibly being TRBD1 or TRBD2 (7 bases each). This CDR3 is 14 amino acids long. CDR1 is SGHTA, CDR2 FQGTGA, per germline. V was trimmed by 5 bases and J by 4 bases, leaving 15 bases between them. In DNA, the CDR3 is TGTGCCAGCAGCCCCAGGGGGGGGCAGTACGAGCAGTACTTC. Translation: CASSPRGGQYEQYF.

The rearrangement uses TRBV30 and TRBJ2-7; D could derive from TRBD1 or TRBD2 (5 bases each). This CDR3 region has 14 residues. CDR1 and CDR2 (germline): GTSNPN, SVGIG (reference sequence). Trimming shortened V by 4 bases and J by 3 bases, and 16 bases separated the two germline ends. In DNA form, the CDR3 reads TGTGCCTGGAATCGCCGGGACCGCCGCTACGAGCAGTACTTC. The encoded protein is CAWNRRDRRYEQYF.

The chain's CDR3 is CASSSGTQYF. The DNA of the CDR3 is TGTGCCAGCAGTTCGGGGACCCAGTACTTC. The chain recombines TRBV25-1 with TRBJ2-5; no reliable D call. Germline V gene sequence: CDR1 MGHDK, CDR2 SYGVNS. V was cut by 5 bases and J by 7 bases, with 5 bases left in between. The CDR3 covers 10 residues.